The 29 T cell receptor beta chains below were found in one sample sequenced in a study of T cell responses to AZD1222 COVID-19 vaccine. Assay used: immunoSEQ multiplex PCR; TCRdb lists only in-frame clones, some missing. The table has under 200,000 clones, 85% to 95% seen once. This sample comprised peripheral blood, obtained 28 days after the second dose of the MenACWY control vaccine. The receptor set was obtained from an adult who received the MenACWY meningococcal vaccine as a control.

The rearrangement joins TRBV3-1 (or the pseudogene TRBV3-2) to TRBJ2-2, with D unclear. Trimming cost V 2 bases and J 1 base, with 11 bases left between them. The CDR3 covers 16 residues. Germline loops: CDR1 LGHDT, CDR2 YNNKEL (reference sequence). Written as DNA, the CDR3 is TGTGCCAGCAGCCAACCGCGTGGCTTGAACACCGGGGAGCTGTTTTTT. This encodes CASSQPRGLNTGELFF.

The chain links TRBV9 to TRBJ1-5; D gene unclear. Germline lookup yields CDR1 SGDLS and CDR2 YYNGEE. V dropped 2 bases and J dropped 1 base, with 10 bases sitting between them. This CDR3 is 15 amino acids long. The CDR3 sequence is CASSVEGRSNQPQHF. The CDR3 region has the DNA TGTGCCAGCAGCGTCGAGGGCAGGAGCAATCAGCCCCAGCATTTT.

The chain combines TRBV5-1 with TRBJ2-2, with 12 bases matching TRBD1. Looked up from germline, CDR1 is SGHRS and CDR2 is YFSETQ. V lost 0 bases, J lost 4 bases, and 4 bases stayed unmatched. CDR3 length: 17 amino acids. The CDR3 loop is CASSLGDRGQSTGELFF. In nucleotides, the CDR3 is TGCGCCAGCAGCTTGGGGGACAGGGGGCAATCCACCGGGGAGCTGTTTTTT.

The rearrangement uses TRBV2 and TRBJ1-1; D is possibly TRBD1 (5 bases). The CDR3 is 14 amino acids. The V and J ends lost 5 bases and 1 base respectively, with 11 bases between them. The V gene's germline CDR1 is SNHLY and CDR2 FYNNEI. Here the CDR3 reads CASSWDRGNTEAFF. CDR3 coding DNA: TGTGCCAGCAGTTGGGACCGCGGGAACACTGAAGCTTTCTTT. The full variable domain, with the rest looked up from reference TRBV2 and TRBJ1-1, is EPEVTQTPSHQVTQMGQEVILRCVPISNHLYFYWYRQILGQKVEFLVSFYNNEISEKSEIFDDQFSVERPDGSNFTLKIRSTKLEDSAMYFCASSWDRGNTEAFFGQGTRLTVV.

The CDR3 loop reads CASSLEGANVLTF. CDR3 nucleotide sequence: TGTGCCAGCAGCTTGGAAGGGGCCAACGTCCTGACTTTC. The genes are TRBV5-4 and TRBJ2-6, with D unresolved. Trimming took off 0 bases at V and 4 bases at J, with 2 bases between the two ends. The CDR3 has 13 amino acids. Germline V gene data show CDR1 as SGHNT and CDR2 as YYREEE (reference sequence).

This chain joins TRBV10-1 and TRBJ1-2; the match to TRBD1 covers 10 bases. Germline CDR1 is WNHNN and CDR2 is SYGVQD (reference sequence). The CDR3 spans 18 residues. The J segment lost 3 bases and the V segment lost 0 bases, leaving 10 bases of the junction unmatched. The CDR3 spells CASSESAGDRGDDYGYTF. In DNA, the CDR3 is TGCGCCAGCAGTGAGTCGGCGGGGGACAGGGGAGACGACTATGGCTACACCTTC.

Here the CDR3 reads CASSSTGTGGFNEQFF. As DNA, the CDR3 is TGTGCCAGCAGCTCCACCGGGACAGGGGGCTTCAATGAGCAGTTCTTC. The rearrangement joins TRBV13 to TRBJ2-1; 12 nucleotides agree with TRBD1. The germline V gene encodes CDR1 PRHDT and CDR2 FYEKMQ (reference sequence). The CDR3 contains 16 residues. The ends lost 4 bases at V and 6 bases at J; junction bases unmatched: 7.

The rearrangement links TRBV30 to TRBJ2-3, with TRBD1 matching over 8 bases. The CDR3 spans 13 residues. The V gene's germline CDR1 is GTSNPN and CDR2 SVGIG (reference sequence). Trimming cost V 5 bases and J 1 base; bases outside gene matches: 2. The CDR3 coding sequence is TGTGCCTGGGGGGGACAGGGCACAGATACGCAGTATTTT. Translating it yields CAWGGQGTDTQYF. The full variable domain, with the rest looked up from reference TRBV30 and TRBJ2-3, is SQTIHQWPATLVQPVGSPLSLECTVEGTSNPNLYWYRQAAGRGLQLLFYSVGIGQISSEVPQNLSASRPQDRQFILSSKKLLLSDSGFYLCAWGGQGTDTQYFGPGTRLTVL.

The CDR3 DNA reads TGTGCCAGCTCACCTCACGTGGAGACCTACGAGCAGTACTTC. It is translated as CASSPHVETYEQYF. This chain uses TRBV18 with TRBJ2-7; no clear D gene. The CDR3 consists of 14 residues. V was shortened by 3 bases and J by 2 bases, with 11 bases between the two germline ends. Per germline, CDR1 KGHSH and CDR2 LQKENI. The variable domain in full, with the rest retrieved from reference TRBV18 and TRBJ2-7, is NAGVMQNPRHLVRRRGQEARLRCSPMKGHSHVYWYRQLPEEGLKFMVYLQKENIIDESGMPKERFSAEFPKEGPSILRIQQVVRGDSAAYFCASSPHVETYEQYFGPGTRLTVT.

The rearrangement links TRBV7-8 to TRBJ1-5, with TRBD1 matching 7 bases. This CDR3 has 15 residues. V trimming: 1 base; J trimming: 8 bases; junction bases outside the gene matches: 8. Germline lookup yields CDR1 SGHVS and CDR2 FQNEAQ. The CDR3 loop is CASSLEGQVSEPQHF. CDR3 bases: TGTGCCAGCAGCTTAGAAGGACAGGTCTCTGAGCCCCAGCATTTT.

The rearrangement links TRBV25-1 to TRBJ2-1; tentatively, D is TRBD1 (6 bases). Trimming left V 3 bases short and J 8 bases short, with 11 bases between. There are 13 residues in the CDR3. Per germline, CDR1 MGHDK and CDR2 SYGVNS. The CDR3 nucleotides read TGTGCCAGCAGTGACGACAGGTCATATGAGCAGTTCTTC. This encodes CASSDDRSYEQFF. Filled out from reference TRBV25-1 and TRBJ2-1, the complete variable domain reads EADIYQTPRYLVIGTGKKITLECSQTMGHDKMYWYQQDPGMELHLIHYSYGVNSTEKGDLSSESTVSRIRTEHFPLTLESARPSHTSQYLCASSDDRSYEQFFGPGTRLTVL.

The gene calls are TRBV12-3 or TRBV12-4 and TRBJ2-7; D uncertain. Between the trimmed V and J ends, which lost 7 bases and 6 bases, there was a span of 13 bases. The length of the CDR3 is 12 residues. CDR3 region: CASTPSRGEQYF. Written as DNA, the CDR3 is TGTGCCAGCACCCCGTCTAGAGGCGAGCAGTACTTC.

The genes are TRBV27 and TRBJ1-2; 7 bases are a match to TRBD1. The junction had 10 bases not matched to a gene; V was cut back by 5 bases and J by 4 bases. The CDR3 runs to 15 residues. Per the germline V gene, CDR1 is MNHEY and CDR2 is SMNVEV (reference sequence). The CDR3 reads CASSVRDSNRYGYTF. In nucleotides, the CDR3 is TGTGCCAGCAGTGTCCGGGACAGCAACCGCTATGGCTACACCTTC.

The genes are TRBV11-2 and TRBJ2-7; 11 nucleotides line up with TRBD2. This CDR3 has 15 residues. With 3 bases clipped from V and 1 base from J, the junction kept 2 bases outside the gene matches. Looked up from germline, CDR1 is SGHAT and CDR2 is FQNNGV. The CDR3 DNA is TGTGCCAGCAGCTTCGGGACTAGCGGATCCTACGAGCAGTACTTC. Protein: CASSFGTSGSYEQYF.

The chain combines TRBV28 with TRBJ1-2; 7 positions agree with TRBD1. Germline V lookup: CDR1 MDHEN, CDR2 SYDVKM. The CDR3 contains 15 residues. V shed 1 base and J 4 bases; nucleotides not matched to a gene: 6. The CDR3, as DNA: TGTGCCAGCAGTTTATTAGACAGGGAGGGCTATGGCTACACCTTC. Protein: CASSLLDREGYGYTF.

The chain joins TRBV7-2 to TRBJ1-2; no firm D call. Germline V gene lookup returns CDR1 SGHTA and CDR2 FQGNSA. The length of the CDR3 is 14 residues. V was clipped by 0 bases and J by 8 bases, with 13 bases between them. CDR3 region: CASSLAEIGLGYTF. As DNA, the CDR3 is TGTGCCAGCAGCTTAGCGGAGATTGGCCTAGGCTACACCTTC.

The rearrangement uses TRBV21-1 and TRBJ2-1; the table's TRBD2 call for D was not verified on the DNA. TRBV21-1 is deemed a pseudogene. This CDR3 contains 14 residues. The CDR3 coding sequence is TGTGCCAGCAGCGACCGGGACTCCCCCAATGAGCAGTTCTTC. Amino acids: CASSDRDSPNEQFF.

The rearrangement joins TRBV7-9 to TRBJ2-1; 8 bases agree with TRBD2. V was clipped by 2 bases and J by 11 bases; unmatched bases: 11. The germline CDR1 and CDR2 sequences are SEHNR and FQNEAQ (reference sequence). There are 15 residues in the CDR3. This CDR3 is CASSLRGLAGEKQFF. DNA for the CDR3: TGTGCCAGCAGCTTAAGGGGCCTAGCGGGTGAAAAGCAGTTCTTC. Drawing the rest from reference TRBV7-9 and TRBJ2-1, the complete variable domain is DTGVSQNPRHKITKRGQNVTFRCDPISEHNRLYWYRQTLGQGPEFLTYFQNEAQLEKSRLLSDRFSAERPKGSFSTLEIQRTEQGDSAMYLCASSLRGLAGEKQFFGPGTRLTVL.

The chain links TRBV6-2 or TRBV6-3 to TRBJ2-7, with TRBD2 matching over 13 bases. Germline trimming cut 5 bases from V and 4 bases from J; bases unmatched to any gene: 8. CDR3 length: 16 amino acids. Germline V gene lookup returns CDR1 MNHEY and CDR2 SVGEGT. CDR3 in DNA: TGTGCCAGCAGTCCCCAGGGACTAGCGGGAAGTTACGAGCAGTACTTC. As protein: CASSPQGLAGSYEQYF.

The chain employs TRBV18 and TRBJ1-4; 7 bases align to TRBD1. Germline V CDR1 and CDR2: KGHSH, LQKENI. The CDR3 runs 15 residues. The trim removed 2 bases at V and 5 bases at J, leaving 5 bases unmatched. The DNA of the CDR3 is TGTGCCAGCTCACCAAGAGGGACAGAAAATGAAAAACTGTTTTTT. Its translation is CASSPRGTENEKLFF.

The rearrangement links TRBV14 to TRBJ1-4; D call uncertain. The V and J ends lost 6 bases and 7 bases respectively, with 12 bases between them. The CDR3 is 13 amino acids. Germline values: CDR1 SGHDN, CDR2 FVKESK. DNA for the CDR3: TGTGCCAGCAGACAGACGGGTACTGAAAAACTGTTTTTT. Its translation: CASRQTGTEKLFF.

The chain carries TRBV28 and TRBJ2-1; 16 bases line up with TRBD2. The V gene end was trimmed by 3 bases and the J gene end by 9 bases; junction bases not matched to a gene: 11. The germline V gene encodes CDR1 MDHEN and CDR2 SYDVKM. This CDR3 region has 18 residues. The CDR3 DNA sequence: TGTGCCAGCAGTTTGGCGGGACTAGCGGGAGGGGGGGTTGCTGAGCAGTTCTTC. It specifies CASSLAGLAGGGVAEQFF. The whole variable domain, remainder taken from reference TRBV28 and TRBJ2-1, is DVKVTQSSRYLVKRTGEKVFLECVQDMDHENMFWYRQDPGLGLRLIYFSYDVKMKEKGDIPEGYSVSREKKERFSLILESASTNQTSMYLCASSLAGLAGGGVAEQFFGPGTRLTVL.

The chain employs TRBV19 and TRBJ1-1; D is possibly TRBD1 (5 bases). The germline V gene has CDR1 LNHDA and CDR2 SQIVND (reference sequence). This CDR3 is 14 amino acids long. V was clipped by 5 bases and J by 8 bases, with 18 bases between them. CDR3 in DNA: TGTGCCAGTAGTGCTCGTATCTCCGGGACCGAAGCTTTCTTT. Translation gives CASSARISGTEAFF.

The J gene is TRBJ1-4, the V gene TRBV2; D perhaps matches TRBD1 (5 bases). The CDR3 sequence is 14 residues long. The germline gives CDR1 SNHLY, CDR2 FYNNEI. V shed 11 bases and J shed 7 bases, with 20 bases lying between them. CDR3 in DNA: TGTGCCGGGCGGGAATCCCAGGGTGGTGAAAAACTGTTTTTT. Residues: CAGRESQGGEKLFF. Supplemented by reference TRBV2 and TRBJ1-4, the full variable domain reads EPEVTQTPSHQVTQMGQEVILRCVPISNHLYFYWYRQILGQKVEFLVSFYNNEISEKSEIFDDQFSVERPDGSNFTLKIRSTKLEDSAMYFCAGRESQGGEKLFFGSGTQLSVL.

Comments on this clone: The same CDR3 also results from other DNA sequences found in this sample. The rearrangement joins TRBV27 to TRBJ2-5, with D uncertain. CDR1 and CDR2 (germline): MNHEY, SMNVEV (reference sequence). The CDR3 extends over 13 amino acids. V was cut by 2 bases and J by 4 bases, with 8 bases left in between. The CDR3 here is CASSLGRRETQYF. DNA of the CDR3: TGTGCCAGCAGTTTAGGTCGCAGAGAGACCCAGTACTTC.

The chain uses TRBV7-3 and TRBJ2-3; D call uncertain. The germline V gene has CDR1 SGHTA and CDR2 FQGTGA. V lost 4 bases and J 7 bases, leaving 9 bases between the germline ends. This CDR3 is 12 amino acids long. The CDR3 coding sequence is TGTGCCAGCAGCTCCCAGTTCAATACGCAGTATTTT. This sequence encodes CASSSQFNTQYF.

The chain recombines TRBV7-9 with TRBJ2-1; weak D call: TRBD1 (6 bases). CDR1 SEHNR and CDR2 FQNEAQ come from the germline V gene (reference sequence). The CDR3 has 14 amino acids. Between the trimmed V and J ends, which lost 1 base and 8 bases, there was a span of 12 bases. CDR3 nucleotides: TGTGCCAGCAGCTTAGAAACAGGGATGCATGAGCAGTTCTTC. This gives the protein CASSLETGMHEQFF.

The rearrangement joins TRBV5-4 to TRBJ2-1; D is possibly TRBD2 (5 bases). The CDR3 is 12 residues long. The V end lost 4 bases, the J end lost 5 bases, and 7 bases lay between the germline ends. CDR1 SGHNT and CDR2 YYREEE come from the germline V gene (reference sequence). The CDR3 DNA sequence: TGTGCCAGCAGCGCCGGGGACAATGAGCAGTTCTTC. This sequence encodes CASSAGDNEQFF. Looking up the rest from reference TRBV5-4 and TRBJ2-1 gives the full variable domain: ETGVTQSPTHLIKTRGQQVTLRCSSQSGHNTVSWYQQALGQGPQFIFQYYREEENGRGNFPPRFSGLQFPNYSSELNVNALELDDSALYLCASSAGDNEQFFGPGTRLTVL.

The chain recombines TRBV5-4 with TRBJ2-7; the D gene could be TRBD1 or TRBD2 (5 bases each). Germline lookup yields CDR1 SGHNT and CDR2 YYREEE (reference sequence). The CDR3 length is 13 residues. The V end lost 4 bases, the J end lost 4 bases, and 12 bases lay between the germline ends. In DNA form, the CDR3 reads TGTGCCAGCAGCCCCGTGGGGGAGTACGAGCAGTACTTC. It yields the protein CASSPVGEYEQYF.